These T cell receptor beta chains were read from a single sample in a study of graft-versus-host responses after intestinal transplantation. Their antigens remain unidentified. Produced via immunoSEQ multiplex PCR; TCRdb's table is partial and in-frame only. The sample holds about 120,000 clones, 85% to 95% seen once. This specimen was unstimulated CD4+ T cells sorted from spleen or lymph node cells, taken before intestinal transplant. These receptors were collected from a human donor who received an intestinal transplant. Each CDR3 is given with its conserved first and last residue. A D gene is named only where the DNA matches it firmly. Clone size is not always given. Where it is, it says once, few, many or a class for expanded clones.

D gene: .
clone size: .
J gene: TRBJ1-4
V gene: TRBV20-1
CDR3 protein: CSARDSEKLFF
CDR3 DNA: TGCAGTGCTAGAGATAGTGAAAAACTGTTTTTT

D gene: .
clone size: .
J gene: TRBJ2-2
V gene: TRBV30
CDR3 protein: CAWNKASNTGELFF
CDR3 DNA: TGTGCCTGGAATAAGGCATCGAACACCGGGGAGCTGTTTTTT

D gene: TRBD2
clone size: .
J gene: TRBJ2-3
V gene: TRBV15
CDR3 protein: CATSRTPSGSPDTQYF
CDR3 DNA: TGTGCCACCAGCAGGACGCCTAGCGGGAGTCCAGATACGCAGTATTTT

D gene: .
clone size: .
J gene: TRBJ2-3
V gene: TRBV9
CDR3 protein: CASSTLTLPPDNTQYF
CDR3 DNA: TGTGCCAGCAGCACCCTTACACTACCCCCCGACAATACGCAGTATTTT

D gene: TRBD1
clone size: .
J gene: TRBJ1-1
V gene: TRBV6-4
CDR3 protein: CASSASPGGKGAGTEAFF
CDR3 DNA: TGTGCCAGCAGTGCGTCCCCGGGGGGGAAGGGGGCTGGGACTGAAGCTTTCTTT

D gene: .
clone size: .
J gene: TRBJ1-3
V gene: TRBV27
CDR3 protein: CASSLGQGLGNTIYF
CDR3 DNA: TGTGCCAGCAGTTTAGGGCAGGGATTGGGAAACACCATATATTTT

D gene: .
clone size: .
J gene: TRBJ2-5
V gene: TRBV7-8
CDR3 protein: CASSWRGETQYF
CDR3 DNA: TGTGCCAGCAGTTGGCGGGGAGAGACCCAGTACTTC

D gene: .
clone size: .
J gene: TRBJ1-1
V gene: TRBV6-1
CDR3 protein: CASSASRVGTAFF
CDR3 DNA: TGTGCCAGCAGTGCCTCGAGAGTAGGGACGGCTTTCTTT

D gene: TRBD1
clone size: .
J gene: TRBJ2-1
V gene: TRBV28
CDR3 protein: CASSLNRGLYNEQFF
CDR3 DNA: TGTGCCAGCAGCCTGAACAGGGGGCTCTACAATGAGCAGTTCTTC

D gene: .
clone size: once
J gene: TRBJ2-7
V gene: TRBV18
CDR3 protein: CASSPPVSQLRTVRYEQYF
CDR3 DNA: TGTGCCAGCTCACCACCGGTAAGCCAGCTGAGGACAGTGCGCTACGAGCAGTACTTC

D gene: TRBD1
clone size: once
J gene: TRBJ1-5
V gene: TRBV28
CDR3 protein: CASRIDRASPQHF
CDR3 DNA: TGTGCCAGCAGAATCGACAGGGCGAGCCCCCAGCATTTT

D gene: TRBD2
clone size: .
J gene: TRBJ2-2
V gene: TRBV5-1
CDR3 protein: CASSLSGSGTGELFF
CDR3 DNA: TGCGCCAGCAGCTTAAGCGGGAGCGGTACCGGGGAGCTGTTTTTT

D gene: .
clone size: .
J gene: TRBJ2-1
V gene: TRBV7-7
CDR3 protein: CASSLRVSSYNEQFF
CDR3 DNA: TGTGCTAGCAGCCTCAGGGTATCTTCCTACAATGAGCAGTTCTTC

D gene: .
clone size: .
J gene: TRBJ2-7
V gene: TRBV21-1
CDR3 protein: CASSKEKREDEQYF
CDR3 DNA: TGTGCCAGCAGCAAAGAGAAGCGGGAGGACGAGCAGTACTTC

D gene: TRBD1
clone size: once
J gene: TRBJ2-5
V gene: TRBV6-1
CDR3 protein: CASRGQGETQYF
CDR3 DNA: TGTGCCAGCAGGGGACAGGGGGAGACCCAGTACTTC

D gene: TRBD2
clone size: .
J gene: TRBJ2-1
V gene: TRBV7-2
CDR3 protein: CASSLALAGHNEQFF
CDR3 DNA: TGTGCCAGCAGCTTAGCCCTAGCGGGGCACAATGAGCAGTTCTTC

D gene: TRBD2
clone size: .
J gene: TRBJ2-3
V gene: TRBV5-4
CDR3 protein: CASSPGTSLSTDTQYF
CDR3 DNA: TGTGCCAGCAGCCCCGGGACTAGCCTGAGCACAGATACGCAGTATTTT

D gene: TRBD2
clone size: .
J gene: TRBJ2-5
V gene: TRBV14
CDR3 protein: CASSLRTSRETQYF
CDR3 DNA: TGTGCCAGCAGCCTCAGGACTAGCCGGGAGACCCAGTACTTC

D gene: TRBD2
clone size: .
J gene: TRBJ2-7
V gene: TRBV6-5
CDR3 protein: CASSFRLADEQYF
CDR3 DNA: TGTGCCAGCAGTTTTCGACTAGCGGACGAGCAGTACTTC

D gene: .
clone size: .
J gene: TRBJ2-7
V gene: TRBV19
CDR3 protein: CASSAGQQLHEQYF
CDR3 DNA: TGTGCCAGTAGTGCGGGACAGCAACTCCATGAGCAGTACTTC

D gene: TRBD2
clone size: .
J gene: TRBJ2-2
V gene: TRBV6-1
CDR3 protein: CASSGTSGKMARTGELFF
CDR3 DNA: TGTGCCAGCAGTGGGACTAGCGGGAAAATGGCGAGAACCGGGGAGCTGTTTTTT

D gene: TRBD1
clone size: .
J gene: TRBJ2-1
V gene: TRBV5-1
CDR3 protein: CASSPTGGSGNEQFF
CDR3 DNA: TGCGCCAGCAGCCCGACAGGGGGCTCGGGGAATGAGCAGTTCTTC